The T cell receptor beta chain described here comes from a study of control samples from healthy donors and cancer patients. Sequenced by immunoSEQ multiplex PCR; TCRdb stores in-frame clones only, minus some. Seen here are about 120,000 clones, around 87% observed once, and the top ten hold 2.9%. Germline V CDR1 and CDR2: MNHEY, SVGAGI. The CDR3 contains 14 residues. V gave up 6 bases and J gave up 0 bases; unmatched junction bases: 2. Source material: blood. The chain joins TRBV6-5 to TRBJ1-3; TRBD1 matches at 7 bases. The clonotype was recovered from a man aged 60 to 69 in good health. The DNA for the CDR3 is TGTGCCAGCAGAAGGGACAGCTCTGGAAACACCATATATTTT. It translates to CASRRDSSGNTIYF.